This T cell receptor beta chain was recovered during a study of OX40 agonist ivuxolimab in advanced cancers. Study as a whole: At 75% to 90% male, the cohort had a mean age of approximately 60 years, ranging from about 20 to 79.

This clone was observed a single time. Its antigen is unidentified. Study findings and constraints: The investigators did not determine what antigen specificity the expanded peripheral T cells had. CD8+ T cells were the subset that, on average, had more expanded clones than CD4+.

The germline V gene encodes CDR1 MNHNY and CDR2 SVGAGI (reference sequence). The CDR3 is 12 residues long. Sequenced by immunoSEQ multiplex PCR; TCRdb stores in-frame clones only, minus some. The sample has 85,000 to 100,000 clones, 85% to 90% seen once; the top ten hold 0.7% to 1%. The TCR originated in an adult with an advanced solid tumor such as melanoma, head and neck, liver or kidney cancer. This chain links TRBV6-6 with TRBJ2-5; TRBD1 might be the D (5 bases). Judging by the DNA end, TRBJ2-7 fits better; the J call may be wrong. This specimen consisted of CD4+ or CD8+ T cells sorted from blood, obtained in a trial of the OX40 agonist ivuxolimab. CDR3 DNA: TGTGCCAGCAGAAGGGGCTTCTACGAGCAGTACTTC. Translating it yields CASRRGFYEQYF.